Many counts were recorded for the clone carrying this T cell receptor (beta chain). These data come from a study of beta chain features in type 1 diabetes. The study reverse transcribed the entire isolated RNA, so it sequenced expressed TCRB transcripts. Generated by immunoSEQ multiplex PCR, the TCRdb table keeps only in-frame clones and is missing some. The table includes more than 110,000 clones, about 7% detected once. This CDR3 region has 13 residues. Per the germline V gene, CDR1 is MDHEN and CDR2 is SYDVKM. V was cut by 8 bases and J by 0 bases, with 10 bases left in between. Material for sequencing was central memory CD4+ T cells from blood. This clonotype was sampled from a woman aged 25-40 years in good health. This sequence joins TRBV28 and TRBJ1-2; a weak D match, TRBD1 (6 bases). CDR3 DNA sequence: TGTGCCAGCCTATACAGGGCTAACTATGGCTACACCTTC. Translated: CASLYRANYGYTF.